The present entry profiles one T cell receptor (beta chain) with its context. Which antigen it targets is not known. Per-base quality was not reported, and no clone a single base away is much larger than it. This sample was taken from a study of cytomegalovirus exposure and HLA in healthy donors (dated by TCRdb to the late 2010s). About the study as a whole: According to an earlier analysis of 587 of the donors, some 170 million T cells yielded 90 million to 130 million unique TCR beta sequences and less than 300 Gb of sequence data. The genetic ancestry cluster associated with self-reported Caucasian donors included over 65% of the approximately 410 genotyped donors. High-throughput TCR immunosequencing, statistical association of individual TCRs with disease status, and machine learning were combined to predict cytomegalovirus infection status. Roughly 300 gigabases of sequencing data and roughly 81 million unique TCR sequences made up an early release that covered fewer than 650 HLA-typed donors. The later analysis used no new phenotypic data to find candidate immune exposures, relying instead on TCR beta sequences and their occurrence across donors. Class I and class II HLA loci were covered by the typing at four-digit resolution. The number of donors typed differed by locus, with 629-630 for A, B, C, DRB1 and DQB1, 522 for DQA1, over 600 for DPA1, and about 450 for DPB1. The T cell repertoires of about 700 subjects were profiled by immunosequencing and related to cytomegalovirus serostatus. Among about 390 genotyped donors of the cohort, an average of about 240,000 unique TCR beta nucleotide sequences were sequenced per donor, about a sixth of them non-productive. Besides the first cohort of roughly 700 subjects, a separate validation cohort made up of over 95 different subjects was used. Roughly five DR-DQ haplotypes were handled as single units for association and clustering, since linkage in the cohort was strong. A later analysis re-examined previously published TCR beta repertoires from about 670 donors and added high-resolution HLA genotyping to investigate patterns of TCR occurrence. In an earlier analysis of 500 to 650 of the donors, high-throughput TCR beta sequencing was used to judge whether each TCR beta V gene segment behaved as functional or pseudogenic. Donor age, sex, ethnicity and CMV serostatus were collected together with the repertoire data. The study aimed to test whether signatures of past pathogen exposure could be identified by cataloging public T cell receptors. A later genetic analysis used genome-wide SNP genotypes for about 55% of the 666 donors, treating that subset as a discovery cohort. Every repertoire in the discovery cohort had been generated on one and the same sequencing platform.

The cohort was made up of several hundred healthy bone marrow donors. Cohort members were all nominally healthy when sampled, although unrecorded immune exposures were likely present. The donor tested CMV seropositive, placing the donor among the roughly 270 seropositive members of the cohort. Every donor gave a peripheral blood sample, and the peripheral blood mononuclear cells from that sample were used for TCR beta sequencing. The Qiagen DNeasy Blood Extraction Kit was used to extract genomic DNA from the blood cell samples. The library was generated by the immunoSEQ multiplex PCR assay. A mixture of 60 forward primers for TCR Vbeta segments and 13 reverse primers for TCR Jbeta segments was used in the multiplex PCR. Amplification of the CDR3 region of rearranged TCR beta genes was performed with a multiplex PCR assay on genomic DNA. The Illumina HiSeq System was used to sequence the amplified TCR beta libraries as 87-base-pair reads. Regarding the original processing steps: A later analysis counted some 80 million unique TCR beta chains across the 550 to 750 repertoires, and around 9.9 million of these chains were shared by at least two donors. Raw reads were error-corrected and collapsed into unique sequences by a nearest-neighbor algorithm in which closely related sequences were merged to remove PCR and sequencing errors. Alignment of CDR3 sequences to IMGT reference sequences was used to assign V, D and J gene segments. For a sequence to be retained, at least a six-nucleotide match to both a V gene segment and a J gene segment was required. A rearrangement counted as productive if the CDR3 had no stop codons and remained in frame with V and J, and every other rearrangement counted as non-productive. Following IMGT convention, CDR3 was defined as the stretch from the second conserved V-encoded cysteine up to the conserved J-encoded phenylalanine. The earlier analysis of a few hundred of the donors excluded sequences that lacked an unambiguous match to a single V gene segment. In an earlier analysis of roughly 600 of the donors, a V segment was called functional when productive rearrangements were above 56.7%, and segregating when the standard deviation between donors exceeded 5%. A statistical classification framework was built for diagnosing cytomegalovirus status from the catalog of TCR beta chain sequences. V and J gene assignment, in a later analysis, came from comparing TCR nucleotide sequences with IMGT/GENE-DB human TR gene sequences. Using the TCRdist pipeline, a later analysis assigned CDR3 sequences along with most-parsimonious VDJ recombination scenarios. In a later analysis, each TCR beta chain was defined by its CDR3 amino acid sequence together with its V-gene family, and reads without a unique V-gene family were excluded. As a way to deal with suspected cross-contamination and a sequencing artifact, a later analysis dropped roughly 600 nucleotide sequences that were highly shared and had low generation probability. In a later analysis, a clonal expansion index for each public chain was calculated from normalized within-repertoire ranks of inferred template counts. In a later analysis, generation probabilities were computed with a VDJ recombination model fitted to out-of-frame rearrangements, and the resulting probabilities were checked against IGoR. In a later analysis, hypergeometric tests were used to score TCR-TCR, TCR-HLA and TCR-CMV co-occurrence, with a repertoire-size bias correction applied to TCR pairs. A later analysis estimated false discovery rates by permuting HLA or CMV assignments 20 times. In a later analysis, co-occurring TCRs were grouped using DBSCAN, with TCRdist sequence similarity added in when clustering inside HLA-allele-positive subsets. Repertoires with fewer than 30,000 or more than 120,000 public chains were left out of co-occurrence clustering, as were about 5 repertoires with anomalous nucleotide sharing. Not all clones reach the TCRdb copy of this immuneACCESS table, which keeps in-frame sequences only. Checked studies attribute under half of the gap to unresolved V genes and leave the rest unexplained. V, J and clone size derive from that table, while D and trimming were established from the DNA sequence. The sample has approximately 140,000 clones on record, about 60% of them singletons. Of the sample, around 7.1% is held by the ten largest clones.

Including the terminal cysteine and phenylalanine, the CDR3 comprises 16 residues. Only CDR3 DNA is held: 48 bases, read in frame from base 1. Based on the germline V gene, the CDR1 and CDR2 sequences are SGHDT and YYEEEE. Trimming accounts for 0 bases at V and 11 bases at J, while the number of junction bases matched to no gene is 14. The paper's findings and limits, for the study overall: When HLA alleles, especially DR and DQ, strongly co-occurred, attributing TCR associations to individual alleles was difficult. The earlier analysis of about 600 of the donors excluded roughly 17 rarely observed V segments, including chromosome 9 orphons, because counts were too low. Most TCR sequences were seen in very few donors, while some public TCRs were found in many individuals. An association between a missense DCLRE1C variant and V-gene and J-gene trimming of TCR beta chains was found in a later genetic analysis and replicated in an independent cohort. In an earlier analysis of approximately 590 of the donors, most TCR beta V segments were observed in productive rearrangements about 87% or about 30% of the time, broadly matching IMGT annotations. A later analysis reported that several top co-occurrence clusters appeared linked to parvovirus B19, influenza, CMV and Epstein-Barr virus. In a later analysis, 16,951 TCR beta sequences were associated with specific HLA alleles at a false discovery rate of 0.05. In this cohort, only TCR beta chains were sequenced, and detectable features were limited by the absence of alpha or paired-chain data. Roughly uniform sequencing depth across donors was assumed in presence/absence analyses, although this assumption may not hold. A further reported finding was that TCR beta sequences accurately predicted the HLA-A and HLA-B alleles for most subjects in the first cohort. Some IMGT-functional V segments, including TRBV6-2 and TRBV6-3, could not be told apart with the 87-base-pair reads, so those segments were excluded. The study gave a list of some 150 TCR beta chains associated with cytomegalovirus. A cluster of highly shared sequence variants was judged likely to be a technical artifact of the sequencing pipeline. The classifier was reported to diagnose cytomegalovirus status with high specificity and sensitivity in both the original and validation cohorts. According to the authors, the approach could potentially be generalized to other disease states and immunological phenotypes. For the cohort, immune exposure information was limited to CMV serostatus. In a later analysis, most CMV-associated TCR beta chains were found to appear HLA-restricted, with HLA associations seemingly driven largely by CMV exposure. Three of the identified cytomegalovirus-associated TCR beta chains were confirmed in vitro to be specific for cytomegalovirus antigens. HLA typing was unavailable for some donors at each locus, so association tests used only the typed subset. In a later analysis, TCR association rates were found to vary across HLA loci, with the most associated TCRs seen for DRB1 alleles and the fewest for HLA-C alleles. In a later genetic analysis, fewer N-insertions in productive TCRs were reported among donors in an Asian-associated ancestry cluster than the roughly 700-donor mean. Linkage disequilibrium might explain the correlated functional status among segregating V segments, but an unknown experimental factor could not be excluded. Compared with equally common non-associated chains, HLA-associated TCR beta chains in a later analysis were more clonally expanded and had lower generation probabilities.

Source material: PBMCs. The TCR originated in a woman in her sixties in good health and CMV-seropositive. The rearrangement combines TRBV5-6 with TRBJ2-5; 9 junctional bases match TRBD2. For the CDR3, the sequence is CASSLDQTSGTGEQYF. The DNA is TGTGCCAGCAGCTTGGACCAGACTAGCGGTACGGGGGAGCAGTACTTC.